Presented here are 11 T cell receptor beta chains from one specimen sequenced in a study of blood T cell repertoires in COVID-19. Data came from immunoSEQ multiplex PCR; TCRdb stores just in-frame clones and leaves some out. This sample carries 200,000 to 250,000 clones, around 86% of them seen once, and the ten largest clones take under 8.5%. The sequencing input was peripheral blood. All receptors derive from a woman aged 80 or older with COVID-19, enrolled during active disease.

The V and J genes are TRBV24-1 and TRBJ2-1; TRBD1 matches at 8 bases. Germline values: CDR1 KGHDR, CDR2 SFDVKD. V lost 10 bases, J lost 7 bases, and 17 bases stayed unmatched. The CDR3 consists of 16 residues. The CDR3 protein is CATQSTSGTGSNEQFF. The CDR3 nucleotides are TGTGCCACACAGTCAACTTCCGGGACAGGATCTAATGAGCAGTTCTTC.

The chain couples TRBV6-1 to TRBJ1-5, with TRBD1 matching over 7 bases. The V and J ends lost 2 bases and 6 bases, in that order; junction bases with no gene match: 10. This CDR3 spans 16 amino acids. The germline gives CDR1 MNHNS, CDR2 SASEGT. The CDR3 protein is CASSEFPTDRVQPQHF. CDR3 nucleotide sequence: TGTGCCAGCAGTGAATTTCCGACCGACAGGGTTCAGCCCCAGCATTTT.

The V and J genes are TRBV7-9 and TRBJ1-3; D unresolved. Germline V gene data show CDR1 as SEHNR and CDR2 as FQNEAQ (reference sequence). The CDR3 covers 13 residues. The ends were cut back, 5 bases at V and 2 bases at J, with 7 bases in the middle. CDR3: CASSLAPGNTIYF. The CDR3 coding sequence is TGTGCCAGCAGCCTGGCCCCTGGAAACACCATATATTTT.

V usage is TRBV7-9 and J usage is TRBJ1-5; D gene ambiguous. Per the germline V gene, CDR1 is SEHNR and CDR2 is FQNEAQ (reference sequence). V was pared by 1 base and J by 2 bases, with 9 bases between. The CDR3 extends over 15 amino acids. The CDR3 region is CASSLEGGGNQPQHF. As DNA, the CDR3 is TGTGCCAGCAGCTTAGAAGGAGGTGGCAATCAGCCCCAGCATTTT.

This chain uses TRBV2 with TRBJ2-7, with 8 nucleotides matching TRBD1. CDR3 size: 13 residues. Germline CDR1 and CDR2: SNHLY and FYNNEI. Losses at the gene ends were 7 bases for V and 5 bases for J; bases not matched to a gene: 7. CDR3 nucleotides: TGTGCCAGCACTAGGACAGGGAGGAACGAGCAGTACTTC. Amino acids: CASTRTGRNEQYF.

The V gene is TRBV28, the J gene TRBJ2-3; 8 bases match TRBD1. This CDR3 has 15 residues. Germline assignment: CDR1 MDHEN and CDR2 SYDVKM. V trimming: 2 bases; J trimming: 3 bases; junction bases outside the gene matches: 4. In DNA form, the CDR3 reads TGTGCCAGCAGTTTACAGGGGGCTGGAACAGATACGCAGTATTTT. Translation gives CASSLQGAGTDTQYF.

CDR3 in amino acids: CASSHLDRGGASSNQPQHF. CDR3 in DNA: TGCGCCAGCAGCCACCTGGACAGGGGGGGCGCGTCGAGCAATCAGCCCCAGCATTTT. The rearrangement links TRBV4-1 to TRBJ1-5, with 10 bases that match TRBD1. From germline, CDR1 is MGHRA and CDR2 YSYEKL. CDR3 size: 19 residues. After removal of 3 bases from V and 1 base from J, the junction contained 12 bases not matched to a gene.

There are a few counts of this clone. The chain links TRBV18 to TRBJ2-7; possible D gene TRBD1, 5 bases. CDR1 and CDR2 from the germline V gene are KGHSH and LQKENI. Trimming took off 2 bases at V and 9 bases at J, with 20 bases between the two ends. The CDR3 has 15 residues. The CDR3 nucleotides read TGTGCCAGCTCACCAAGCCCGGACCGCGGACATGGGCAGTACTTC. This gives the protein CASSPSPDRGHGQYF.

The chain couples TRBV4-1 to TRBJ1-6, with D unresolved. CDR3 length: 12 amino acids. V lost 1 base and J lost 15, with 10 bases in between. The germline gives CDR1 MGHRA, CDR2 YSYEKL. CDR3 sequence: CASSQASQVLHF. The CDR3 DNA reads TGCGCCAGCAGCCAAGCAAGCCAAGTCCTCCACTTT.

V is TRBV5-5 and J is TRBJ2-3, with 15 bases fitting TRBD2. Germline CDR1 is SGHKS and CDR2 is YYEKEE (reference sequence). The V segment lost 4 bases and the J segment 6 bases; nucleotides outside the gene matches: 9. The CDR3 has 17 residues. CDR3 nucleotides: TGTGCCAGCAGCGCATTCCCGGGACTAGCGGGAGGTGATACGCAGTATTTT. Translation gives CASSAFPGLAGGDTQYF.

This sequence joins TRBV6-5 and TRBJ1-2; D is ambiguous. With 6 bases removed from V and 4 bases from J, the gap between germline ends came to 12 bases. The CDR3 sequence is 13 residues long. Germline V gives CDR1 MNHEY, CDR2 SVGAGI. Here the CDR3 reads CASSQRASYGYTF. The CDR3 DNA follows: TGTGCCAGCAGCCAGAGGGCCAGCTATGGCTACACCTTC.